These 22 T cell receptor beta chains originate from one sample sequenced in a study of T cell responses to AZD1222 COVID-19 vaccine. The data were produced by immunoSEQ multiplex PCR, yet TCRdb's version contains in-frame clones alone and is incomplete. The sample includes 150,000 to 200,000 clones, roughly 92% of them seen just once. Specimen: peripheral blood, collected 28 days after the second AZD1222 dose. Source of these receptors: an adult who received the AZD1222 COVID-19 vaccine.

The V and J genes are TRBV7-9 and TRBJ1-1; the D is unclear. Germline assignment: CDR1 SEHNR and CDR2 FQNEAQ (reference sequence). V lost 5 bases, J lost 2 bases, and 15 bases lay in between. The CDR3 extends over 15 amino acids. CDR3 region: CASSPWGSLNTEAFF. The CDR3 DNA reads as TGTGCCAGCAGCCCTTGGGGTTCCTTAAACACTGAAGCTTTCTTT.

This clone was seen just once. The chain recombines TRBV10-3 with TRBJ1-5, with TRBD1 identical over 7 bases. The CDR3 covers 13 residues. Per germline, CDR1 ENHRY and CDR2 SYGVKD. V shed 10 bases, J shed 6 bases, and the junction held 9 bases outside the gene matches. CDR3 residues: CASAGTVSQPQHF. The CDR3, as DNA: TGTGCCAGCGCCGGGACAGTGAGTCAGCCCCAGCATTTT.

The V gene is TRBV12-5, the J gene TRBJ2-1; D gene uncertain. The length of the CDR3 is 11 residues. Trimming pared 5 bases from V and 5 bases from J, leaving 4 bases between. Per germline, CDR1 LGHNT and CDR2 FRNRAP. CDR3 in DNA: TGTGCTAGTGGTACCGACAATGAGCAGTTCTTC. This encodes CASGTDNEQFF.

The rearrangement links TRBV6-6 to TRBJ1-5; D not certain. In germline, CDR1 is MNHNY, CDR2 SVGAGI (reference sequence). V was shortened by 7 bases and J by 1 base, with 11 bases between the two germline ends. This CDR3 comprises 14 residues. The DNA for the CDR3 is TGTGCCAGCATTCCGGTGGAAAGCAATCAGCCCCAGCATTTT. It encodes CASIPVESNQPQHF.

The V and J genes are TRBV19 and TRBJ2-7, with 9 nucleotides matching TRBD1. The CDR3 consists of 15 residues. Trimming at V came to 5 bases and at J to 6 bases, leaving 11 bases not matched to a gene. Germline lookup yields CDR1 LNHDA and CDR2 SQIVND (reference sequence). The CDR3: CASSPGTGNSGEQYF. CDR3 nucleotides: TGTGCCAGTAGTCCAGGGACAGGGAACTCCGGCGAGCAGTACTTC. Complete variable domain (other parts from reference TRBV19 and TRBJ2-7): DGGITQSPKYLFRKEGQNVTLSCEQNLNHDAMYWYRQDPGQGLRLIYYSQIVNDFQKGDIAEGYSVSREKKESFPLTVTSAQKNPTAFYLCASSPGTGNSGEQYFGPGTRLTVT.

The rearrangement links TRBV2 to TRBJ2-5; 10 nucleotides match TRBD2. The CDR3 is 14 amino acids. Germline V gene data show CDR1 as SNHLY and CDR2 as FYNNEI. The junction had 2 bases not matched to a gene; V was cut back by 3 bases and J by 4 bases. This chain's CDR3 is CASSERLAGETQYF. CDR3 sequence (DNA): TGTGCCAGCAGTGAGAGACTAGCGGGAGAGACCCAGTACTTC.

The chain employs TRBV6-5 and TRBJ2-7; D unclear. The ends were cut back, 4 bases at V and 0 bases at J, with 10 bases in the middle. The germline V gene encodes CDR1 MNHEY and CDR2 SVGAGI. The CDR3 has 14 residues. The CDR3 protein is CASSSTPSSYEQYF. The CDR3 nucleotides read TGTGCCAGCAGTTCCACCCCGAGCTCCTACGAGCAGTACTTC.

V and J are TRBV18 and TRBJ2-1; a possible D gene is TRBD2 (6 bases). The CDR3 runs to 16 residues. V lost 4 bases to trimming and J lost 7 bases, with 20 bases between them. Germline CDR1 reads KGHSH; CDR2 reads LQKENI. The CDR3 DNA sequence: TGTGCCAGCTCACGGCTTGTCGGGAGATCGACGAATGAGCAGTTCTTC. Its translation: CASSRLVGRSTNEQFF.

This clone was observed a handful of times. The gene calls are TRBV7-8 and TRBJ2-7; TRBD1 or TRBD2 may be the D gene (5 bases each). This CDR3 spans 14 amino acids. CDR1 SGHVS and CDR2 FQNEAQ come from the germline V gene. Trimming cost V 5 bases and J 4 bases, with 15 bases left between them. The CDR3 reads CASSLGASRYEQYF. The DNA for the CDR3 is TGTGCCAGCAGCCTCGGGGCAAGCAGATACGAGCAGTACTTC.

The V and J genes are TRBV11-3 and TRBJ2-7; 12 bases fit TRBD2. V dropped 4 bases and J dropped 2; count of bases not matched to a gene: 18. The CDR3 runs to 20 residues. Germline loops: CDR1 SGHNT, CDR2 YENEEA. This CDR3 reads CASSSLIAATSGGDPYEQYF. CDR3 sequence (DNA): TGTGCCAGCAGCTCCCTCATAGCGGCGACTAGCGGGGGTGATCCCTACGAGCAGTACTTC.

The rearrangement links TRBV12-3 or TRBV12-4 to TRBJ1-2, with D unresolved. There are 13 residues in the CDR3. Trimming left V 10 bases short and J 0 bases short, with 12 bases between. CDR3: CATSIPPNYGYTF. The CDR3 coding sequence is TGTGCCACCTCCATCCCCCCTAACTATGGCTACACCTTC.

This chain joins TRBV7-8 and TRBJ1-1, with D perhaps TRBD1 (6 bases). In germline, CDR1 is SGHVS, CDR2 FQNEAQ. V lost 1 base and J 3 bases, leaving 12 bases between the germline ends. This CDR3 contains 15 residues. CDR3 sequence reads: CASSLVHRADTEAFF. The CDR3 coding sequence is TGTGCCAGCAGCTTAGTCCACAGGGCTGACACTGAAGCTTTCTTT. Combining the CDR3 with reference TRBV7-8 and TRBJ1-1 gives the whole variable domain GAGVSQSPRYKVAKRGQDVALRCDPISGHVSLFWYQQALGQGPEFLTYFQNEAQLDKSGLPSDRFFAERPEGSVSTLKIQRTQQEDSAVYLCASSLVHRADTEAFFGQGTRLTVV.

CDR3 sequence reads: CASSQDTGAQETQYF. In DNA form, the CDR3 reads TGCGCCAGCAGCCAAGATACCGGGGCCCAAGAGACCCAGTACTTC. The chain has TRBV4-3 and TRBJ2-5; D possibly matches TRBD1 or TRBD2 (5 bases each). V shed 0 bases and J shed 1 base, with 9 bases lying between them. The CDR3 is 15 residues long. In germline, CDR1 is LGHNA, CDR2 YSLEER.

CDR3 nucleotide sequence: TGTGCCAGCAGCTTAGACCCCGGGGGGATGAACACTGAAGCTTTCTTT. This sequence encodes CASSLDPGGMNTEAFF. The V gene is TRBV5-6, the J gene TRBJ1-1, with a possible D match to TRBD1 (5 bases). Germline CDR1 and CDR2: SGHDT and YYEEEE. The CDR3 has 16 amino acids. Trimming removed 2 bases at V and 0 bases at J, with 14 bases between.

The gene calls are TRBV27 and TRBJ2-7, with D unclear. This CDR3 region has 15 residues. CDR1 and CDR2 from the germline V gene are MNHEY and SMNVEV (reference sequence). With 9 bases removed from V and 5 bases from J, the gap between germline ends came to 23 bases. This CDR3 reads CASWPFLVPLDEQYF. Here the CDR3 DNA reads TGTGCCAGTTGGCCATTCCTAGTCCCCCTTGACGAGCAGTACTTC.

V gene TRBV11-2 combines with J gene TRBJ1-1; TRBD1 matches at 10 bases. The germline V gene has CDR1 SGHAT and CDR2 FQNNGV. This CDR3 has 15 amino acids. V lost 2 bases and J lost 7; bases outside the gene matches: 7. The CDR3 nucleotides read TGTGCCAGCAGCTTAAGGACAGGGGGGTATGGTGAAGCTTTCTTT. It yields the protein CASSLRTGGYGEAFF.

The J gene is TRBJ2-1, the V gene TRBV11-2, with D tentatively TRBD2 (5 bases). V gave up 6 bases and J gave up 2 bases, with 14 bases separating them. This CDR3 region has 15 residues. Per the germline V gene, CDR1 is SGHAT and CDR2 is FQNNGV. Here the CDR3 DNA reads TGTGCCAGCAGAGCCGGGAAACAGCCCTACAATGAGCAGTTCTTC. It is translated as CASRAGKQPYNEQFF.

The rearrangement uses TRBV5-1 and TRBJ1-1; TRBD1 is a possible D gene (5 bases). The CDR3 runs to 15 residues. V was cut by 0 bases and J by 2 bases, with 11 bases left in between. CDR1 is SGHRS, CDR2 YFSETQ, per germline. The CDR3 loop is CASSLDGGTNTEAFF. As DNA, the CDR3 is TGCGCCAGCAGCTTGGATGGAGGGACTAACACTGAAGCTTTCTTT.

As concerns this clone: Other DNA sequences within the sample encode an identical CDR3. CDR3 sequence: CASSQGGGGEKLFF. The CDR3 DNA reads as TGTGCCAGCAGCCAAGGAGGGGGAGGGGAAAAACTGTTTTTT. V is TRBV3-1 (or the pseudogene TRBV3-2) and J is TRBJ1-4; the D gene is possibly TRBD1 (6 bases). Deletions cut 1 base from V and 8 bases from J, with 11 bases between. Germline V gives CDR1 LGHDT, CDR2 YNNKEL (reference sequence). The CDR3 spans 14 residues.

V and J are TRBV9 and TRBJ1-4; the match to TRBD1 covers 9 bases. This CDR3 has 16 residues. Germline V lookup: CDR1 SGDLS, CDR2 YYNGEE. Trimming took 0 bases from V and 5 from J; bases not matched to a gene: 5. As DNA, the CDR3 is TGTGCCAGCAGCGTAGTACCGGACAGGGGAAATGAAAAACTGTTTTTT. It yields the protein CASSVVPDRGNEKLFF.

The genes are TRBV25-1 and TRBJ2-5; D is perhaps TRBD1 or TRBD2 (5 bases each). V lost 0 bases, J lost 5 bases, and 10 bases lay in between. This CDR3 comprises 14 residues. The germline gives CDR1 MGHDK, CDR2 SYGVNS. The CDR3 protein is CASSEYGGGETQYF. In nucleotides, the CDR3 is TGTGCCAGCAGTGAATATGGGGGTGGCGAGACCCAGTACTTC.

The CDR3 coding sequence is TGTGCCAGCAGTGAAGTCGTCGCGATAGGGCAGCCCCAGCATTTT. This gives the protein CASSEVVAIGQPQHF. The chain combines TRBV6-1 with TRBJ1-5; no reliable D call. CDR3 size: 15 residues. The V end lost 1 base, the J end lost 7 bases, and 14 bases lay between the germline ends. CDR1 MNHNS and CDR2 SASEGT come from the germline V gene.